This TCR beta chain was recovered during a study of cytomegalovirus exposure and HLA in healthy donors (dated by TCRdb to about 2017). About the full investigation: An earlier analysis of 550 to 700 of the donors reported approximately 300 Gb of sequence data and some 100 million unique TCR beta sequences from about 200 million T cells. Besides the first cohort of around 700 subjects, a separate validation cohort made up of roughly 120 different subjects was used. All discovery cohort repertoires had been generated using a single sequencing platform. On average, roughly 250,000 unique TCR beta nucleotide sequences were sequenced per donor among 398 genotyped donors of the cohort, with 15% to 20% of those sequences being non-productive. In a later genetic analysis, genome-wide SNP genotypes for about three fifths of the roughly 670 donors were used, and that subset was treated as a discovery cohort. Donor age, sex, ethnicity and CMV serostatus were compiled together with the repertoire data. A later analysis re-analyzed previously published TCR beta repertoires from approximately 670 donors and added high-resolution HLA genotyping to study TCR occurrence patterns. The later analysis used no new phenotypic data to find candidate immune exposures, relying instead on TCR beta sequences and their occurrence across donors. Of the approximately 400 genotyped donors, 65% to 90% fell in the genetic ancestry cluster associated with self-reported Caucasian donors. To predict cytomegalovirus infection status, the study combined high-throughput TCR immunosequencing, statistical association of individual TCRs with disease status, and machine learning. The number of typed donors differed by locus: about 620-630 for A, B, C, DRB1 and DQB1; roughly 510 for DQA1; 606 for DPA1; and approximately 450 for DPB1. A handful of DR-DQ haplotypes were handled as single units for association and clustering because linkage in the cohort was strong. The study aimed to test whether cataloging public T cell receptors could reveal signatures of past pathogen exposure. An earlier analysis of 500 to 650 of the donors applied high-throughput TCR beta sequencing to assess whether each TCR beta V gene segment acted as functional or pseudogenic. Roughly 300 gigabases of sequencing data and 78 million or so unique TCR sequences were included in an early release covering roughly 700 HLA-typed donors. Class I and class II HLA loci were covered by the typing at four-digit resolution. The study profiled the T cell repertoires of 500 to 800 subjects by immunosequencing and related them to cytomegalovirus serostatus. Study-level results and caveats: In a later genetic analysis, a missense DCLRE1C variant was associated with V-gene and J-gene trimming of TCR beta chains, and the association was replicated in an independent cohort. A further reported finding was that TCR beta sequences accurately predicted the HLA-A and HLA-B alleles for most subjects in the first cohort. In the study, 150 to 200 TCR beta chains were listed as associated with cytomegalovirus. In this cohort, only TCR beta chains were sequenced, and detectable features were limited by the absence of alpha or paired-chain data. A few of the identified cytomegalovirus-associated TCR beta chains were confirmed in vitro to be specific for cytomegalovirus antigens. The earlier analysis of approximately 560 of the donors excluded 15 to 20 rarely observed V segments, including chromosome 9 orphons, because counts were too low. A cluster of highly shared sequence variants was judged likely to be a technical artifact of the sequencing pipeline. In a later analysis, the rate of TCR association differed among HLA loci, with DRB1 alleles having the most associated TCRs and HLA-C alleles having the fewest. At a false discovery rate of 0.05, a later analysis linked some 18,000 TCR beta sequences to specific HLA alleles. The authors suggested that the approach could potentially be extended to other disease states and immunological phenotypes. A later analysis found that HLA-associated TCR beta chains were more clonally expanded and had lower generation probabilities than equally common non-associated chains. For the cohort, immune exposure information was limited to CMV serostatus. Several of the top co-occurrence clusters appeared to be linked to parvovirus B19, influenza, CMV and Epstein-Barr virus, according to a later analysis. Because some donors lacked HLA typing at each locus, the association tests relied only on the typed subset. When HLA alleles, especially DR and DQ, strongly co-occurred, TCR associations were difficult to assign to individual alleles. A later genetic analysis reported fewer N-insertions in productive TCRs among donors in an Asian-associated ancestry cluster than the roughly 690-donor mean. While some public TCRs were present in many individuals, most TCR sequences turned up only very rarely across donors. Because the 87-base-pair reads could not distinguish some IMGT-functional V segments, including TRBV6-2 and TRBV6-3, those segments were excluded. A later analysis found that most CMV-associated TCR beta chains appeared HLA-restricted, with HLA associations seemingly driven largely by CMV exposure. Cytomegalovirus status was reported to be diagnosed by the classifier with high specificity and sensitivity in both the original and validation cohorts. Presence/absence analyses assumed roughly uniform sequencing depth across donors, an assumption that may not hold. Linkage disequilibrium might explain the correlated functional status among segregating V segments, but an unknown experimental factor could not be excluded. An earlier analysis of approximately 570 of the donors showed that most TCR beta V segments appeared in productive rearrangements either about 87% or about 30% of the time, which broadly matched IMGT annotations.

The CDR3 measures 14 amino acids from cysteine to phenylalanine. The entry retains the CDR3 DNA only, 42 bases that are in frame from base 1. V and J lose 4 bases and 4 bases, and a span of 14 bases separates them. For CDR1 and CDR2, the germline V gene lists KGHSH and LQKENI. The method was the immunoSEQ multiplex PCR assay. For the multiplex PCR, a mixture combining 60 forward primers for TCR Vbeta segments and 13 reverse primers for TCR Jbeta segments was used. The CDR3 region of rearranged TCR beta genes was amplified from genomic DNA by a multiplex PCR assay. The amplified TCR beta libraries were sequenced on the Illumina HiSeq System as 87-base-pair reads. As for the authors' bioinformatics: In a later analysis, tens of millions of unique TCR beta chains were counted across the 650 to 700 repertoires, and approximately 9.9 million of these chains were shared by at least two donors. Raw reads were error-corrected and collapsed into unique sequences with a nearest-neighbor algorithm that merged closely related sequences to remove PCR and sequencing errors. To assign V, D and J gene segments, CDR3 sequences were aligned to IMGT reference sequences. Each retained sequence needed at least a six-nucleotide match to both a V gene segment and a J gene segment. Rearrangements were called productive when the CDR3 lacked stop codons and stayed in frame with V and J; all others were non-productive. CDR3 was defined according to IMGT convention as the region running from the second conserved V-encoded cysteine to the conserved J-encoded phenylalanine. Sequences without an unambiguous match to a single V gene segment were excluded from the earlier analysis of about 600 of the donors. An earlier analysis of 500 to 600 of the donors classified V segments as functional when productive rearrangements were above 56.7% and as segregating when the standard deviation between donors was above 5%. A statistical classification framework was developed to diagnose cytomegalovirus status using the catalog of TCR beta chain sequences. A later analysis assigned V and J genes by comparing TCR nucleotide sequences with IMGT/GENE-DB human TR gene sequences. A later analysis assigned CDR3 sequences and most-parsimonious VDJ recombination scenarios with the TCRdist pipeline. In a later analysis, each TCR beta chain was defined by its CDR3 amino acid sequence together with its V-gene family, and reads without a unique V-gene family were excluded. To address suspected cross-contamination and a sequencing artifact, a later analysis removed 592 highly shared, low-generation-probability nucleotide sequences. In a later analysis, a clonal expansion index was calculated for each public chain from normalized within-repertoire ranks of inferred template counts. A later analysis computed generation probabilities with a VDJ recombination model fitted to out-of-frame rearrangements, and checked the results against IGoR. In a later analysis, TCR-TCR, TCR-HLA and TCR-CMV co-occurrence was scored with hypergeometric tests, and a repertoire-size bias correction was applied to TCR pairs. In a later analysis, false discovery rates were estimated by permuting HLA or CMV assignments 20 times. In a later analysis, co-occurring TCRs were grouped using DBSCAN, with TCRdist sequence similarity added in when clustering inside HLA-allele-positive subsets. Repertoires with fewer than 30,000 or more than 120,000 public chains, plus five repertoires with anomalous nucleotide sharing, were excluded from co-occurrence clustering. TCRdb stores this immuneACCESS table with in-frame sequences only. Part of the clones is absent; in the studies checked, under half of the shortfall reflects unresolved V genes, and no reason is known for the rest. D and trimming were read from the DNA, whereas the V and J calls and clone size are those reported in that table. For this sample the table gives 150,000 to 200,000 clones, of which roughly 74% were detected only once. Around 5.9% of the sample comes from the top ten.

The cohort comprised approximately 700 healthy bone marrow donors. Cohort members were all nominally healthy when sampled, although unrecorded immune exposures were likely present. The donor was CMV seropositive and was included in the group of 250 to 300 seropositive cohort members. A peripheral blood sample was collected from each donor, and TCR beta sequencing was performed on peripheral blood mononuclear cells. Genomic DNA extraction from the blood cell samples was performed with the Qiagen DNeasy Blood Extraction Kit. As regards this clone: Its binding antigen is unknown. Per-base qualities were not stored, and no clone one base away is much larger.

The chain employs TRBV18 and TRBJ2-7, with a weak D call of TRBD2 (6 bases match). The source of this sequence is a woman in her 30s in good health and CMV-seropositive. The sequencing sample was made of PBMCs. Read as DNA, the sequence is TGTGCCAGCTCACGAGGGACTTTGGAGTACGAGCAGTACTTC. Translated, it gives CASSRGTLEYEQYF.